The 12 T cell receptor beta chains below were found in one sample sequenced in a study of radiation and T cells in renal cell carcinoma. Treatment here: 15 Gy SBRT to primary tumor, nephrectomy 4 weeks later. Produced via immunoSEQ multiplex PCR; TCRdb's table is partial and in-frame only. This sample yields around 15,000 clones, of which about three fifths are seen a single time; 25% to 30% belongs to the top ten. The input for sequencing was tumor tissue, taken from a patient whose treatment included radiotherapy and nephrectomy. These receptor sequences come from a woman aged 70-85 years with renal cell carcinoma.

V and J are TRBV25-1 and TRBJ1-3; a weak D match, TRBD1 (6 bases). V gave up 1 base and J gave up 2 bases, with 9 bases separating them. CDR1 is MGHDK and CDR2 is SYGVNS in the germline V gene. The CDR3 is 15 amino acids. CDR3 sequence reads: CASSESPGAGNTIYF. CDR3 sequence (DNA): TGTGCCAGCAGTGAATCGCCAGGGGCTGGAAACACCATATATTTT.

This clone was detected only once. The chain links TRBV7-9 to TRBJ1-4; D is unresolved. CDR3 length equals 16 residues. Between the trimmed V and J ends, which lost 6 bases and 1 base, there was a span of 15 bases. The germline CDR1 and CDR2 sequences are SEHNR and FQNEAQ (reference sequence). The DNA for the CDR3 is TGTGCCAGCAGGGCGACTGCAACGGGAACTAATGAAAAACTGTTTTTT. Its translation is CASRATATGTNEKLFF.

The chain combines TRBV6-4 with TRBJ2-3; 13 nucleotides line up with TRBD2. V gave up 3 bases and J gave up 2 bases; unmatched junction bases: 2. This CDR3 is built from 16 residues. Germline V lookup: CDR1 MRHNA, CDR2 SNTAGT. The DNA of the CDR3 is TGTGCCAGCAGTGAACTAGCGGGAGGGATCACAGATACGCAGTATTTT. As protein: CASSELAGGITDTQYF.

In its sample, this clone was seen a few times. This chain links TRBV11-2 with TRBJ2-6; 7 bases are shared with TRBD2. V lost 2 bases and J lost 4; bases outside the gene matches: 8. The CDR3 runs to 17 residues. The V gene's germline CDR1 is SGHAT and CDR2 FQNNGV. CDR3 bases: TGTGCCAGCAGCTTACGGCGGGAGTCATACGGGGCCAACGTCCTGACTTTC. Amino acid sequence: CASSLRRESYGANVLTF.

The CDR3 protein is CASSLLLAGANYEQYF. In nucleotides, the CDR3 is TGTGCCAGCAGCTTGTTACTAGCGGGGGCCAACTACGAGCAGTACTTC. The chain uses TRBV5-4 and TRBJ2-7; 11 nucleotides agree with TRBD2. Germline CDR1 is SGHNT and CDR2 is YYREEE (reference sequence). The J segment lost 3 bases and the V segment lost 1 base, leaving 6 bases of the junction unmatched. The CDR3 runs to 16 residues.

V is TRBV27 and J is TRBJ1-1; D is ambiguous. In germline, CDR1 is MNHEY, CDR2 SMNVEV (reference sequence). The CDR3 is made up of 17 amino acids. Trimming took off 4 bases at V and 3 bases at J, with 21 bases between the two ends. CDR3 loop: CASSSPRYHFWDTEAFF. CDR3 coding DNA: TGTGCCAGCAGTTCCCCAAGGTACCACTTTTGGGACACTGAAGCTTTCTTT.

For the CDR3, the DNA is TGTGCCAGTAGGCAACCCGGGACAGGGAACTATGGCTACACCTTC. Amino acids: CASRQPGTGNYGYTF. V is TRBV19 and J is TRBJ1-2; the match to TRBD1 covers 9 bases. The CDR3 totals 15 residues. Losses at the gene ends were 6 bases for V and 2 bases for J; bases not matched to a gene: 7. The germline CDR1 and CDR2 sequences are LNHDA and SQIVND (reference sequence).

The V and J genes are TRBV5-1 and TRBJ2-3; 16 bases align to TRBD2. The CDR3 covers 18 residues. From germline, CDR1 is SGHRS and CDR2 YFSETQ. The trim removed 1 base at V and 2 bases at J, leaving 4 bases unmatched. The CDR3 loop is CASSLQGLAGGNTDTQYF. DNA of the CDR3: TGCGCCAGCAGCTTGCAGGGACTAGCGGGAGGGAACACAGATACGCAGTATTTT.

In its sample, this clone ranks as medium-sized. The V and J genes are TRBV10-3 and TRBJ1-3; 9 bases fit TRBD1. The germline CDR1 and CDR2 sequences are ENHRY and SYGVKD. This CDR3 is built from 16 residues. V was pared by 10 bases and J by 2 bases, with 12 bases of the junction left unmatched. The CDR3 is CATEDRGESPGNTIYF. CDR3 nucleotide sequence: TGTGCCACAGAAGACAGGGGGGAATCTCCTGGAAACACCATATATTTT.

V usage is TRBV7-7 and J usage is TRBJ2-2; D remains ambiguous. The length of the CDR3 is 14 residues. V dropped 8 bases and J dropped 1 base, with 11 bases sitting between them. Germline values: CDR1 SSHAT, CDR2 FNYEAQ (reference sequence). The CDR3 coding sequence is TGTGCCAGCCGCCGTGGGGAGAACACCGGGGAGCTGTTTTTT. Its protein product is CASRRGENTGELFF.

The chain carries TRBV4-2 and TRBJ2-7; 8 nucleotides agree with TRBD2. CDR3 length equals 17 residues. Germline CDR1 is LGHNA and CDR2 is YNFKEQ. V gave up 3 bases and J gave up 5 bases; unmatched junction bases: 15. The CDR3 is CASSQEESGRWVNEQYF. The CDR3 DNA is TGTGCCAGCAGCCAGGAGGAAAGCGGGAGATGGGTGAACGAGCAGTACTTC.

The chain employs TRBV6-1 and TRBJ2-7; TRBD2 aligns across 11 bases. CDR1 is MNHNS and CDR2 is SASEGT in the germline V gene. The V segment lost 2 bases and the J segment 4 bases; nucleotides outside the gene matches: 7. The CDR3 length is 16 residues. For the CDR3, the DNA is TGTGCCAGCAGTGAACTTGCGACTAGCGGGGTGTACGAGCAGTACTTC. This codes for CASSELATSGVYEQYF.